The clone carrying this T cell receptor beta chain was observed a few times. Its matching antigen is unknown. The PCR made use of 60 Vbeta and 13 Jbeta primers. Clones were sequenced by immunoSEQ multiplex PCR, and TCRdb holds only the in-frame ones, with some missing. This sample carries 140,000 or so clones, roughly 72% of them seen once, and the ten largest clones take over 2%. The entry originates in a study of cytomegalovirus exposure and HLA in healthy donors. Study-wide context: One earlier analysis, a look at 180 million or so T cells, found roughly 120 million unique TCR beta sequences.

Study-level results: In a later analysis, DRB1 alleles had the most associated TCRs; HLA-C alleles the fewest.

The ends were cut back, 5 bases at V and 6 bases at J, with 14 bases in the middle. The CDR3 length is 14 residues. The V gene's germline CDR1 is MDHEN and CDR2 SYDVKM. This chain joins TRBV28 and TRBJ1-5; D may be TRBD1 (6 bases). This TCR derives from a man aged 35-49 years in good health and CMV-seronegative. Sequencing input: PBMCs. The CDR3 DNA sequence: TGTGCCAGCAGTGTGAGGTCAGGGGTTCAGCCCCAGCATTTT. This sequence encodes CASSVRSGVQPQHF.